The rows below give T cell receptor beta chains drawn from one sample of a study of T cells in Graves' hyperthyroidism and ophthalmopathy. TCRdb passed the multiplex PCR reads through MiXCR, listing each CDR3 protein once. The sample lists hundreds of thousands of distinct CDR3 sequences; roughly 40% were seen once. The sequenced sample consisted of blood. The receptor set was obtained from a man aged 18 to 35 with Graves' hyperthyroidism. Both conserved end residues are part of each CDR3. The D gene is left open where the match is weak. Only part of the rows carry a size: once, few, many, or a class if the clone is expanded.

>TRBV7-6|NA|NA|TRBJ2-7
TGTGCCAGCAGCTTCGGGGACGGTAACTACGAGCAGTACTTC
CASSFGDGNYEQYF
>TRBV20-1|NA|NA|TRBJ1-1
TGCAGTGCTAATCCCGGGTCCTCTTACGCTTTCTTT
CSANPGSSYAFF
>TRBV29-1|once|TRBD1|TRBJ2-7
TGCAGCGTGGGAAAACTGGGACAGAGGTCGGACGAGCAGTACTTC
CSVGKLGQRSDEQYF
>TRBV10-3|NA|TRBD1|TRBJ1-1
TGTGCTAAAGGACAGGGAGATGCTGAAGCTTTCTTT
CAKGQGDAEAFF
>TRBV5-1|NA|NA|TRBJ1-1
TGCGCCAGCAGCCGGGGACTTATCACTGAAGCTTTCTTT
CASSRGLITEAFF
>TRBV15|many|NA|TRBJ2-6
TGTGCCACCAGCAGAACCCCACCTGTCTCTGGGGCCAACGTCCTGACTTTC
CATSRTPPVSGANVLTF
>TRBV20-1|many|NA|TRBJ2-7
TGCAGTGCTAGATCTAGGGCGGAGGCCTACGAGCAGTACTTC
CSARSRAEAYEQYF
>TRBV10-3|NA|TRBD1|TRBJ2-5
TGTGCCATCAGTGACCCTGGACAGGGGGTTCGACAAGAGACCCAGTACTTC
CAISDPGQGVRQETQYF
>TRBV7-8|many|NA|TRBJ2-7
TGTGCCAGCAGCCTATACAGGGACTCCTACGAGCAGTACTTC
CASSLYRDSYEQYF
>TRBV5-5|NA|NA|TRBJ1-1
TGTGCCAGCAGCTTGGTTGTCGGGTTTGGGGAAGCTTTCTTT
CASSLVVGFGEAFF